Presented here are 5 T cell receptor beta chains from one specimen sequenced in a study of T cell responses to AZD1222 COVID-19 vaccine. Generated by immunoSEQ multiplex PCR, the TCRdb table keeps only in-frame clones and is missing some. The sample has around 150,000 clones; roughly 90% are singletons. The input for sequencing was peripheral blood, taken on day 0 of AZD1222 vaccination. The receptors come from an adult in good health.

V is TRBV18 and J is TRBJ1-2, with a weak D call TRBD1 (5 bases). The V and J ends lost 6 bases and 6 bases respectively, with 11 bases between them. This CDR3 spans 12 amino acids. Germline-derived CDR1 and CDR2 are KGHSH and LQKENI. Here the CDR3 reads CASSQRGDGYTF. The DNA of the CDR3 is TGTGCCAGCTCCCAACGGGGCGATGGCTACACCTTC.

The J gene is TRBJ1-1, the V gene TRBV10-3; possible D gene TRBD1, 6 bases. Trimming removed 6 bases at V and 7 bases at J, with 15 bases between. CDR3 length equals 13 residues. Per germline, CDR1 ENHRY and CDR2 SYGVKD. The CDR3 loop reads CAISPGGASEAFF. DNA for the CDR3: TGTGCCATCAGCCCCGGGGGGGCGAGTGAAGCTTTCTTT.

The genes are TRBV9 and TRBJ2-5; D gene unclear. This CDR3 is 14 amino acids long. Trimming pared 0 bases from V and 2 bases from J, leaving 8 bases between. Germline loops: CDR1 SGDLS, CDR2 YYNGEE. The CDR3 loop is CASSVGQAQETQYF. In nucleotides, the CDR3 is TGTGCCAGCAGCGTAGGTCAGGCGCAAGAGACCCAGTACTTC.

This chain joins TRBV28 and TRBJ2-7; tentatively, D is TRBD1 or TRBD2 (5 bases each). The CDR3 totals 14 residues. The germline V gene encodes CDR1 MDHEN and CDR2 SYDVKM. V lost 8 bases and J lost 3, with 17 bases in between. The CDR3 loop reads CASREGRDSYEQYF. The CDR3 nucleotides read TGTGCCAGCCGGGAAGGCAGAGACAGCTACGAGCAGTACTTC.

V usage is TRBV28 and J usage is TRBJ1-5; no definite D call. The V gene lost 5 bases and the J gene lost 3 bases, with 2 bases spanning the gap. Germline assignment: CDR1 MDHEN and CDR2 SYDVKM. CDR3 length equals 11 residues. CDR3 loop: CASSDNQPQHF. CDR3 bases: TGTGCCAGCAGTGACAATCAGCCCCAGCATTTT.